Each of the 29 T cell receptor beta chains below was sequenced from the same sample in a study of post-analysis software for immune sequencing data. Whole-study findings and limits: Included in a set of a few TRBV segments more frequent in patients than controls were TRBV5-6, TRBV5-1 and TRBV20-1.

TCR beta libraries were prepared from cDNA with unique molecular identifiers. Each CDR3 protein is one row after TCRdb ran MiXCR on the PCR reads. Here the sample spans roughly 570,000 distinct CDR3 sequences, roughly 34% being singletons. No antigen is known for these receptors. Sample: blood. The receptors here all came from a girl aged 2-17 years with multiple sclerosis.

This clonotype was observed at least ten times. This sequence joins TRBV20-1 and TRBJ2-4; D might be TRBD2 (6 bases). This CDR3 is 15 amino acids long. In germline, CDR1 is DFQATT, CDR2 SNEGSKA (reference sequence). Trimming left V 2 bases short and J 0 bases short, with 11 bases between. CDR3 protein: CSARWLAIAKNIQYF. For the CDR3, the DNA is TGCAGTGCTAGATGGCTAGCGATAGCCAAAAACATTCAGTACTTC.

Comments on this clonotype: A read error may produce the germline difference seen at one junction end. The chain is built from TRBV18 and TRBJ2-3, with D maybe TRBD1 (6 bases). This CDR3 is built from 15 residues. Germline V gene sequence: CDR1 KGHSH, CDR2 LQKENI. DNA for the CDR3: TGTGCCGGCTCACCGGTATGGGGGCGCGGAGATACGCAGTATTTT. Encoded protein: CAGSPVWGRGDTQYF.

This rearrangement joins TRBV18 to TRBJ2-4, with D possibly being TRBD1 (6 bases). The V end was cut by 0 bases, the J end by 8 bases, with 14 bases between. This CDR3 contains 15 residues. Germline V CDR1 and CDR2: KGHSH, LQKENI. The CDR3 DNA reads TGTGCCAGCTCACCACCGGTTTTTCAGGGGCACATTCAGTACTTC. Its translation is CASSPPVFQGHIQYF.

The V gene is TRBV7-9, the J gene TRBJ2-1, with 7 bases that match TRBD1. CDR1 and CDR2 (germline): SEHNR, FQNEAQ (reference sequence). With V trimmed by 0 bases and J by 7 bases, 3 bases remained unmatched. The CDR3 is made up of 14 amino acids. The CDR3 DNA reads TGTGCCAGCAGCTTAGCGGTACAGGGGAATGAGCAGTTCTTC. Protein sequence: CASSLAVQGNEQFF.

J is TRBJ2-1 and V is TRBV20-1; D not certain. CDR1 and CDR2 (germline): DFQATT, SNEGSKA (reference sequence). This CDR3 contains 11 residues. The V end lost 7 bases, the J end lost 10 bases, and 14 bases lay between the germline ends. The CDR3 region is CSGSPWGEQFF. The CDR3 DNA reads TGCAGTGGCTCGCCTTGGGGAGAGCAGTTCTTC.

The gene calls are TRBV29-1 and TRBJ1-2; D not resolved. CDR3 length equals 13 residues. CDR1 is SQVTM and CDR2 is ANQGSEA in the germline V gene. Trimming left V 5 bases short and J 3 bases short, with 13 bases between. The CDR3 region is CSVRGDVDYGYTF. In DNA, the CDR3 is TGCAGCGTTCGAGGAGACGTCGACTATGGCTACACCTTC.

CDR3 amino acids: CASSDPTSGGLGSNEQFF. Here the CDR3 DNA reads TGTGCCAGCAGCGATCCGACTAGCGGGGGTTTGGGGAGCAATGAGCAGTTCTTC. The chain joins TRBV11-2 to TRBJ2-1; TRBD2 aligns across 12 bases. This CDR3 spans 18 amino acids. CDR1 and CDR2 from the germline V gene are SGHAT and FQNNGV. The V segment lost 5 bases and the J segment 6 bases; nucleotides outside the gene matches: 14.

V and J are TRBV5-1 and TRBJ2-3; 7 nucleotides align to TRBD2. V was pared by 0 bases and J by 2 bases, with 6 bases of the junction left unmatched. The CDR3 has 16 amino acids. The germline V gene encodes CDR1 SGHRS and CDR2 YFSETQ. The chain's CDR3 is CASSLVLRGNTDTQYF. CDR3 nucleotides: TGCGCCAGCAGCTTGGTCTTGCGGGGGAACACAGATACGCAGTATTTT. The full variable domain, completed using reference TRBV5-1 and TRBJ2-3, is KAGVTQTPRYLIKTRGQQVTLSCSPISGHRSVSWYQQTPGQGLQFLFEYFSETQRNKGNFPGRFSGRQFSNSRSEMNVSTLELGDSALYLCASSLVLRGNTDTQYFGPGTRLTVL.

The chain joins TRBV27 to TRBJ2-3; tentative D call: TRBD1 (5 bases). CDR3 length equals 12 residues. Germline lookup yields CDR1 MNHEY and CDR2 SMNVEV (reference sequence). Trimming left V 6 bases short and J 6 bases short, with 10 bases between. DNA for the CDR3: TGTGCCAGCAGCTTACGACAGGATACGCAGTATTTT. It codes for CASSLRQDTQYF.

CDR3 protein: CASSLGRVMNTEAFF. The DNA for the CDR3 is TGCGCCAGCAGCTTGGGGAGGGTCATGAACACTGAAGCTTTCTTT. The rearrangement joins TRBV5-1 to TRBJ1-1; D is ambiguous. Looked up from germline, CDR1 is SGHRS and CDR2 is YFSETQ. V was cut by 0 bases and J by 0 bases, with 9 bases left in between. There are 15 residues in the CDR3. The whole variable domain, remainder taken from reference TRBV5-1 and TRBJ1-1, is KAGVTQTPRYLIKTRGQQVTLSCSPISGHRSVSWYQQTPGQGLQFLFEYFSETQRNKGNFPGRFSGRQFSNSRSEMNVSTLELGDSALYLCASSLGRVMNTEAFFGQGTRLTVV.

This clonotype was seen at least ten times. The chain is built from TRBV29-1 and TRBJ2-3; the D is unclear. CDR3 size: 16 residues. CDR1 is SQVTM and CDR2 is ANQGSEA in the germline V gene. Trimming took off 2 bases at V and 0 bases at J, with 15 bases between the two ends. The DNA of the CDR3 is TGCAGCGTTGAAAGACCTGACTCGTCCAGCACAGATACGCAGTATTTT. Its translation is CSVERPDSSSTDTQYF.

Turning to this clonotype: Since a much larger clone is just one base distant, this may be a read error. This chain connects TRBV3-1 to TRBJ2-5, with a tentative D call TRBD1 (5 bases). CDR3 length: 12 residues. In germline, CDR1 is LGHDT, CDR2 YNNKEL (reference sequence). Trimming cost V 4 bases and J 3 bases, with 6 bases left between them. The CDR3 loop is CASSPGKETQYF. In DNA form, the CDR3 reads TGTGCCAGCAGCCCAGGGAAAGAGACCCAGTACTTC.

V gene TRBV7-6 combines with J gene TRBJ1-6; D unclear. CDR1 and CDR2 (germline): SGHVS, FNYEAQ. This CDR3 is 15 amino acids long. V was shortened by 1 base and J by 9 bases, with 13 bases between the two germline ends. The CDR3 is CASSLETTRASPLHF. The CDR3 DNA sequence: TGTGCCAGCAGCTTAGAAACCACTCGAGCTTCACCCCTCCACTTT.

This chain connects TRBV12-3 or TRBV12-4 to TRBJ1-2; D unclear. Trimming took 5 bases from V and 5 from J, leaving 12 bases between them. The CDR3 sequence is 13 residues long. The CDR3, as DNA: TGTGCCAGCAGTCAAGATCGTATTTATGGCTACACCTTC. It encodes CASSQDRIYGYTF.

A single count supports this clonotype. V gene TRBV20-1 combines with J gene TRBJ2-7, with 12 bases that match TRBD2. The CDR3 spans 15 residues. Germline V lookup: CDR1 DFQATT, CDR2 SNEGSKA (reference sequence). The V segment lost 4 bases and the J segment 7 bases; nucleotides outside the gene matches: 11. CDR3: CSATETSGGYNEQYF. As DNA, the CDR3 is TGCAGTGCTACTGAGACTAGCGGGGGTTACAATGAGCAGTACTTC.

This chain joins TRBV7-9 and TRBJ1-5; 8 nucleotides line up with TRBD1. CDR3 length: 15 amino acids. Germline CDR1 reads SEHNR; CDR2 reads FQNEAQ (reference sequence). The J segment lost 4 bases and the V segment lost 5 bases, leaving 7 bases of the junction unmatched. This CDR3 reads CASSEGTGKNQPQHF. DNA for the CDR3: TGTGCCAGCAGCGAAGGGACAGGTAAAAATCAGCCCCAGCATTTT.

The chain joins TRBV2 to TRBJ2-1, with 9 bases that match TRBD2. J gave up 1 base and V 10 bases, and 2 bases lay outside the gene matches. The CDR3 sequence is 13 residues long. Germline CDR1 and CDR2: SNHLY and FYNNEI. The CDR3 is CATSGESYNEQFF. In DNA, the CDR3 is TGTGCCACTAGCGGGGAGTCCTACAATGAGCAGTTCTTC.

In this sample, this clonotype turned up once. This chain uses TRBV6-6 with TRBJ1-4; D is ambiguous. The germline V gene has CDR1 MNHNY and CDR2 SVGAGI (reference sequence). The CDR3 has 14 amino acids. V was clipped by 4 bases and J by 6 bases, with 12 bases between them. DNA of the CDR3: TGTGCCAGCAGTTCAGGACTCCTTGATGAAAAACTGTTTTTT. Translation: CASSSGLLDEKLFF.

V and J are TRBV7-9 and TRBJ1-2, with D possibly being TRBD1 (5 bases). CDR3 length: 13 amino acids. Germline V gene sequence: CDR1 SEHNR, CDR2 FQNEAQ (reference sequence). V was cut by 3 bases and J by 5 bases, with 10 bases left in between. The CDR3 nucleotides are TGTGCCAGCAGCTTCTTGGCAGGGTATGGCTACACCTTC. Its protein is CASSFLAGYGYTF.

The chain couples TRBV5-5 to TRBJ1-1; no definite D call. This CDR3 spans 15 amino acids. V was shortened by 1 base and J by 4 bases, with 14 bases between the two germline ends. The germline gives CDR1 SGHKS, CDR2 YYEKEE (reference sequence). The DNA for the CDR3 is TGTGCCAGCAGCTTGATGCCGGAACGGGGCACTGAAGCTTTCTTT. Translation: CASSLMPERGTEAFF. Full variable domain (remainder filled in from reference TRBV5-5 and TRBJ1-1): DAGVTQSPTHLIKTRGQQVTLRCSPISGHKSVSWYQQVLGQGPQFIFQYYEKEERGRGNFPDRFSARQFPNYSSELNVNALLLGDSALYLCASSLMPERGTEAFFGQGTRLTVV.

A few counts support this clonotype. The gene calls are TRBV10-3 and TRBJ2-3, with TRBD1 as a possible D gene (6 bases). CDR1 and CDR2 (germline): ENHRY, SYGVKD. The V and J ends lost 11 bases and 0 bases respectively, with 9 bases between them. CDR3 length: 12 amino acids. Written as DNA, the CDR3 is TGTGCCGTCGGACAGAGCACAGATACGCAGTATTTT. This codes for CAVGQSTDTQYF.

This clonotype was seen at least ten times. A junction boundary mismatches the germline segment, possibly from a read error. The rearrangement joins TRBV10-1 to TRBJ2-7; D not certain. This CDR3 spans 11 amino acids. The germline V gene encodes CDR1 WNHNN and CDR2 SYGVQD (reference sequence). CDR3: CASSDGYEQYF. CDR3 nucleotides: TGTGCCAGCAGTGACGGCTACGAGCAGTACTTC.

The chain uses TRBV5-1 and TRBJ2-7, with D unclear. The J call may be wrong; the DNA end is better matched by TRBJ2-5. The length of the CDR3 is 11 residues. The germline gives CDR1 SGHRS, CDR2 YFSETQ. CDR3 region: CASEETGTQYF. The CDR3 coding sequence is TGCGCCAGCGAGGAGACGGGGACCCAGTACTTC.

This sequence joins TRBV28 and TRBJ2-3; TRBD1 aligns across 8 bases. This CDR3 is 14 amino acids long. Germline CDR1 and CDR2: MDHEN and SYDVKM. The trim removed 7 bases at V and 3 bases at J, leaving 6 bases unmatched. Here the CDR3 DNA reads TGTGCCAGCATCCAGGACAGGGAGACAGATACGCAGTATTTT. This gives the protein CASIQDRETDTQYF.

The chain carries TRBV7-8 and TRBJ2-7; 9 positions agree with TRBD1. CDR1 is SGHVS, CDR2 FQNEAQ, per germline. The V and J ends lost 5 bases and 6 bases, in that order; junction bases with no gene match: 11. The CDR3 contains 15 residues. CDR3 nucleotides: TGTGCCAGCAGCCCACCTGGGACAGGGCTCGGCGAGCAGTACTTC. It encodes CASSPPGTGLGEQYF.

The CDR3 bases are TGTGCCAGCAGTACAGAGGACAGGCCCTCCTACGAGCAGTACTTC. Amino acids: CASSTEDRPSYEQYF. This chain connects TRBV6-5 to TRBJ2-7; 7 nucleotides agree with TRBD1. Germline V gives CDR1 MNHEY, CDR2 SVGAGI. The V and J ends lost 5 bases and 0 bases, in that order; junction bases with no gene match: 7. This CDR3 is built from 15 residues.

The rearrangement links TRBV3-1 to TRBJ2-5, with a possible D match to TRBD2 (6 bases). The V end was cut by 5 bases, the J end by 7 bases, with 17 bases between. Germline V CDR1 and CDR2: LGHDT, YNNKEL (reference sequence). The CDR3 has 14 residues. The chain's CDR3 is CASSSWDSEVTQYF. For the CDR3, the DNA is TGTGCCAGCAGCTCTTGGGACTCCGAGGTGACCCAGTACTTC.

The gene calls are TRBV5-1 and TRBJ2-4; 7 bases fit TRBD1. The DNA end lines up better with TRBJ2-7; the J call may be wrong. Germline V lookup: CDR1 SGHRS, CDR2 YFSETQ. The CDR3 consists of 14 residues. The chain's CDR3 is CASSLGDRVTEQYF. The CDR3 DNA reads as TGCGCCAGCAGCTTGGGAGACAGGGTCACCGAGCAGTACTTC.

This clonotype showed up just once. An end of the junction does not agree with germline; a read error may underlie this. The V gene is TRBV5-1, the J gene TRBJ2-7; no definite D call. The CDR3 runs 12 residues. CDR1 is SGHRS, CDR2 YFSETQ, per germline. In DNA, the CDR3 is TGCGTCAGCAGCTTGGTCGAGTACGAGCAGTACTTC. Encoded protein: CVSSLVEYEQYF.